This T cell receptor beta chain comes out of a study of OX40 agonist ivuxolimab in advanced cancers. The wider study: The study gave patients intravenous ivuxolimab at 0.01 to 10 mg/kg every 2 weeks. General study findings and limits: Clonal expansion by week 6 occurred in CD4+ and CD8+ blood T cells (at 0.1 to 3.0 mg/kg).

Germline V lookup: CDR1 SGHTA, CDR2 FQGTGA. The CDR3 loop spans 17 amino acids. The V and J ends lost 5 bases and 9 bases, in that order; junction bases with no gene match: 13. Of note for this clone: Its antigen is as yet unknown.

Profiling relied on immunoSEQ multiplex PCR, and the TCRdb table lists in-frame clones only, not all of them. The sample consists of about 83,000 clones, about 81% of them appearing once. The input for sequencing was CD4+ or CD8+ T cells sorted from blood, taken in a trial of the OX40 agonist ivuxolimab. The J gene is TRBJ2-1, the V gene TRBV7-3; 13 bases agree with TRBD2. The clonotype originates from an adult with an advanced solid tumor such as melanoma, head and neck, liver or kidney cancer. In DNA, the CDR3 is TGTGCCAGCAGCCCACATGACACTAGCGGGGGGGCGGGTGAGCAGTTCTTC. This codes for CASSPHDTSGGAGEQFF.